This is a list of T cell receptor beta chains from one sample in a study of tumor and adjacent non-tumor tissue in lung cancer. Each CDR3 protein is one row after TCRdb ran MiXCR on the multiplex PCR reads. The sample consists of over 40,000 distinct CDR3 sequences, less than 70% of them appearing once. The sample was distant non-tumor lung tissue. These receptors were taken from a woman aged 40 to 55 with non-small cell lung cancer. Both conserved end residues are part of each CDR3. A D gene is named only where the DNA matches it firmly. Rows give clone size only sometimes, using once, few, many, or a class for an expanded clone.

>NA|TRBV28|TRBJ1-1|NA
TGTGCCAGCGGTTTGGATTACATTGAAGCTTTCTTT
CASGLDYIEAFF
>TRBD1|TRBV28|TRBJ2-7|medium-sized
TGTGCCAGCAGGGGACAGGGGACCTACGAGCAGTACTTC
CASRGQGTYEQYF
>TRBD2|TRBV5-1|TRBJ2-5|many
TGCGCCAGCAGCTTTAGCGGGGGGGCCACGGCGACCCAGTACTTC
CASSFSGGATATQYF
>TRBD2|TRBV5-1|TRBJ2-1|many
TGCGCCAGCAGCTTGGCCAGCGGGGGGTACAATGAGCAGTTCTTC
CASSLASGGYNEQFF
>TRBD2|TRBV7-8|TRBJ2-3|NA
TGTGCCAGCACCCTAGCGGGAGATACAGATACCCAGTATTTT
CASTLAGDTDTQYF
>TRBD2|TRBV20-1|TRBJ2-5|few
TGCAGTGCTAGAGATTTAATCCTACTAGCGGGAGAAGAGACCCAGTACTTC
CSARDLILLAGEETQYF
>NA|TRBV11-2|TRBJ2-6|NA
TGTGCCAGCGGCTGGTCAGACCTCTCTGGGGTCAACGTCCTAACTTTC
CASGWSDLSGVNVLTF
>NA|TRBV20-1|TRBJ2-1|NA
TGCAGTGCTAGTCTGAGGGGAAACCCCACCCATGAGCAGTTCTTC
CSASLRGNPTHEQFF
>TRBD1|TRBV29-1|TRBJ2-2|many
TGCAGCGCCACGGACAGGGGGTCGGTCACCGGGGAGCTGTTTTTT
CSATDRGSVTGELFF
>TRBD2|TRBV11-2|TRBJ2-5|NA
TGTGCCAGCAGCCATGAGGGGACTAGCGGGGGGGCCGTATACTTC
CASSHEGTSGGAVYF
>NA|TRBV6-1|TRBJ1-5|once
TGTGCCAGCAGTGAAGGACTTGGGACAAGAATAATTAGCAATCAGCCCCAGCATTTT
CASSEGLGTRIISNQPQHF
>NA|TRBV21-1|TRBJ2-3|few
TGTGCCAGCAGCAAACAGGAGGGAAGCGAGCAATCAGATACGCAGTATTTT
CASSKQEGSEQSDTQYF
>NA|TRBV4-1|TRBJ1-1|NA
TGCGCCAGCAGCCAGCGGTGGAACACTGTAGCTTTCTTT
CASSQRWNTVAFF
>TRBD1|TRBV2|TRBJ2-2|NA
TGTGCCAGCAGTGATGGGCAGGGGGACACCGGGGAGCTGTTTTTT
CASSDGQGDTGELFF
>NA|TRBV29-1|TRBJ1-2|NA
TGCAGCGGATCGGACAGCTATCGCTACACCTTC
CSGSDSYRYTF
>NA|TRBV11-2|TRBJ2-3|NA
TGTGTCAGCAGCTTAGTCGGTATCACAGATACGCTGTATTTT
CVSSLVGITDTLYF
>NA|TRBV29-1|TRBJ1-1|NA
TGCAGCGTTCGGATTCGGGGGGCGCGGGGCACTGAAGCTCTCTTT
CSVRIRGARGTEALF
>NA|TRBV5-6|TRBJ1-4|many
TGTGCCAGCAGCCGACGCTCGACCGGGGGGAATGAAAAACTGTTTTTT
CASSRRSTGGNEKLFF
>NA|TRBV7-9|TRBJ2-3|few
TGTGCCAGCAGCACAATCCGTTCCGGTAGCACAGATACGCAGTATTTT
CASSTIRSGSTDTQYF
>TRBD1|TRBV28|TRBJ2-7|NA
TGTGCCAACAGTTTCCTCACAGGGGGCGTTGTGTCCGAGCAGCACTTC
CANSFLTGGVVSEQHF
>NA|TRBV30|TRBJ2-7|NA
TGTGCCTGGAGAGAGCGGTGGCCACTCGAAGGGCAATACTTC
CAWRERWPLEGQYF
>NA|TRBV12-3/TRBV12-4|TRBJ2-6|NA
TGTACCAGCACCCCAAATGCGGGGGCTGGGGCCAACGTCTTGACTTTC
CTSTPNAGAGANVLTF
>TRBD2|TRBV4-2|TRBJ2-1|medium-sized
TGTGCCAGCAGCCAAGGGACTAGCGGGGATATAAATGAGCAGTTCTTC
CASSQGTSGDINEQFF
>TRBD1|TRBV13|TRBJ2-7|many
TGTGCCAGCGAGGACAGGGGGTCGTACGAGCAGTACTTC
CASEDRGSYEQYF
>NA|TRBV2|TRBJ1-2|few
TGTGCCAGCAGTGAAGTGGGAAATGGCTACACCTTC
CASSEVGNGYTF
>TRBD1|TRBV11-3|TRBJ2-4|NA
TGTGTCAGCAGCTGGGGACAGGGGCAAAACATTCAGTACTTC
CVSSWGQGQNIQYF
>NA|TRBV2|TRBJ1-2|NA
TGTGCCAGCAGTGAATCAGGGAACTATGGCTACACCTTC
CASSESGNYGYTF
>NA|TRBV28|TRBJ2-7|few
TGTGCCAGCGAACAGACAGACTACGAGCAGTACTTC
CASEQTDYEQYF
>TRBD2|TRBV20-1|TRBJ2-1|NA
TGCAGTGCTAGAGGTGCTGGCGGGGGTAACTACAATGAGCAGTTCTTC
CSARGAGGGNYNEQFF
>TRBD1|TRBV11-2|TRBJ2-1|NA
TGTGCCGTCAGCCAGACAGGGTCCGACAATGAGCAGTTCTTC
CAVSQTGSDNEQFF
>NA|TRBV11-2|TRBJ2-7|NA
TGTGCCAGCAGCCTGAACTGGGATAGGGAGCAGTACTTC
CASSLNWDREQYF
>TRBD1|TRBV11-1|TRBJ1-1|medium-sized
TGTGCCAGCAGCACCCGTCTACAGGGGGCTGGGTACCGAACTGAAGCTTTCTTT
CASSTRLQGAGYRTEAFF
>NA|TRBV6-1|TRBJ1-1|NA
TGTGCCAGCAGTGGGTTCTACGCGATGGGTGCTTTCTTT
CASSGFYAMGAFF
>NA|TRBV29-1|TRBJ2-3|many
TGCAGCTCTCAGACTCCTTCTAGCACAGATACGCAGTATTTT
CSSQTPSSTDTQYF
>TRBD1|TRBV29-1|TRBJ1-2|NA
TGCAGCGTTGATGGGACAGGGCCTGGGAACTATGGTTGCACCTTC
CSVDGTGPGNYGCTF
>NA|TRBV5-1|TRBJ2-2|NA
TGCGTCAGCAGCTTCACACAGAACACCGGGGAGCTGCTTTTT
CVSSFTQNTGELLF
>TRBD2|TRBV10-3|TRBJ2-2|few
TGTGCCACCGGGACTAGCGGGGGCCACACCGGGGAGCTGTTTTTT
CATGTSGGHTGELFF
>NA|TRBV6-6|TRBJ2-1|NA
TGTGCCAGCATGGGGGCCTACAATGAGCAGTCCTTC
CASMGAYNEQSF
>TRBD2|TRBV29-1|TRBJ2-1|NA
TGCAGCGTGGGTAAAGGACTAGAGGTATGCAATGAGCAGTTCTTC
CSVGKGLEVCNEQFF
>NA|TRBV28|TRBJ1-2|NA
TGTGCCAGCAGGGGAACCGAGGGGACATTTTCTGGCTACACCTTC
CASRGTEGTFSGYTF
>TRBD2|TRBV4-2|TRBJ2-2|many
TGTGCCAGCAGCCAAGGGACTAGCGGGAACACCGGGGAGCTGTTTTTT
CASSQGTSGNTGELFF
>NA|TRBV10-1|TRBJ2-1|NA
TGCGCCAGCAGCCCGACTAGGGGTAGGGCCAGTGAGCAGTTCTTC
CASSPTRGRASEQFF
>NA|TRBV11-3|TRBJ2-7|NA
TGTGCCAGCGGCCTGGGGATAGGTCCCGCCTACGAGCAGTACTTC
CASGLGIGPAYEQYF
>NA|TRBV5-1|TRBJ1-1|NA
TGCTCCAGCAGCTTGGGTCCCTCGAACACTGAAGCTTTCTTT
CSSSLGPSNTEAFF
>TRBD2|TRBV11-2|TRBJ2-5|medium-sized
TGTGCCAGCAGCCTCCGTATAGCGGGGGGAAAAGAGACCCAGTACTTC
CASSLRIAGGKETQYF
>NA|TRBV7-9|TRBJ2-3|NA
TGTGCCAGCAGCTTAGAGCGGTATCGTAGAACAGATACGCAGTATTTT
CASSLERYRRTDTQYF
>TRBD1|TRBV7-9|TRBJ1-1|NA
TGTGCCAGCAGCTCTTTCACAGGGGGCGCAGGTCTCAGGGACACTGAAGCTTTCTTT
CASSSFTGGAGLRDTEAFF
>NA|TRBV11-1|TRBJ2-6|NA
TGTCCCAGCAGCCTAGGGCCCGTTAAGGTCAACGTCCTGATTTTC
CPSSLGPVKVNVLIF